One sample yielded the 23 T cell receptor beta chains listed below, sequenced in a study of PD-1 blockade in classical Hodgkin lymphoma. The sample's time point: newly diagnosed, previously untreated cHL patient sample. Produced via immunoSEQ multiplex PCR; TCRdb's table is partial and in-frame only. The repertoire includes about 47,000 clones, more than 75% of them detected once, and under 5% sits in the top ten. Material: peripheral blood mononuclear cells (PBMCs). The receptors were gathered from a human donor with classical Hodgkin lymphoma.

CDR3 in DNA: TGTGCCAGCAGCTTAGCCCACAATGAGCAGTTCTTC. Residues: CASSLAHNEQFF. This sequence joins TRBV7-9 and TRBJ2-1; D gene ambiguous. Looked up from germline, CDR1 is SEHNR and CDR2 is FQNEAQ (reference sequence). V was pared by 0 bases and J by 5 bases, with 2 bases between. CDR3 length: 12 amino acids. Using reference TRBV7-9 and TRBJ2-1 for the parts outside the CDR3, the full variable domain is DTGVSQNPRHKITKRGQNVTFRCDPISEHNRLYWYRQTLGQGPEFLTYFQNEAQLEKSRLLSDRFSAERPKGSFSTLEIQRTEQGDSAMYLCASSLAHNEQFFGPGTRLTVL.

The CDR3 sequence: CASSSGLAGGPAYNEQFF. CDR3 in DNA: TGTGCCAGCAGTTCGGGACTAGCGGGAGGGCCCGCCTACAATGAGCAGTTCTTC. The chain has TRBV28 and TRBJ2-1; TRBD2 matches 16 bases. V was clipped by 4 bases and J by 2 bases; unmatched bases: 5. The CDR3 loop spans 18 amino acids. Germline V gene data show CDR1 as MDHEN and CDR2 as SYDVKM.

This chain connects TRBV5-1 to TRBJ2-6; D not resolved. CDR1 and CDR2 (germline): SGHRS, YFSETQ. Trimming took 0 bases from V and 3 from J, leaving 13 bases between them. The length of the CDR3 is 17 residues. The CDR3: CASSLGTRQGGANVLTF. CDR3 DNA sequence: TGCGCCAGCAGCTTGGGGACGAGACAAGGTGGGGCCAACGTCCTGACTTTC. Using reference TRBV5-1 and TRBJ2-6 for the parts outside the CDR3, the full variable domain is KAGVTQTPRYLIKTRGQQVTLSCSPISGHRSVSWYQQTPGQGLQFLFEYFSETQRNKGNFPGRFSGRQFSNSRSEMNVSTLELGDSALYLCASSLGTRQGGANVLTFGAGSRLTVL.

The chain joins TRBV7-6 to TRBJ2-3; the match to TRBD2 covers 8 bases. CDR1 and CDR2 from the germline V gene are SGHVS and FNYEAQ. CDR3 length: 16 amino acids. Germline trimming cut 11 bases from V and 2 bases from J; bases unmatched to any gene: 15. The CDR3 DNA follows: TGTGCCCCCGTTTGGGATGGGACTAGGGACACAGATACGCAGTATTTT. Translation: CAPVWDGTRDTDTQYF.

The chain couples TRBV5-4 to TRBJ1-6, with D perhaps matching TRBD1 (6 bases). The V end was cut by 4 bases, the J end by 10 bases, with 15 bases between. The germline gives CDR1 SGHNT, CDR2 YYREEE (reference sequence). CDR3 length equals 14 residues. The CDR3 DNA reads as TGTGCCAGCAGCGTGACAGGTGGTGGATCACCCCTCCACTTT. Residues: CASSVTGGGSPLHF.

The chain has TRBV5-1 and TRBJ1-1; D is unclear. The CDR3 has 15 residues. Germline V lookup: CDR1 SGHRS, CDR2 YFSETQ. V shed 2 bases and J shed 0 bases, with 11 bases lying between them. This chain's CDR3 is CASSFGRQVNTEAFF. In DNA, the CDR3 is TGCGCCAGCAGCTTTGGGCGGCAAGTGAACACTGAAGCTTTCTTT.

The chain couples TRBV9 to TRBJ1-1, with D perhaps TRBD1 (5 bases). Germline CDR1 reads SGDLS; CDR2 reads YYNGEE. The V end was cut by 0 bases, the J end by 0 bases, with 6 bases between. This CDR3 has 14 residues. The DNA of the CDR3 is TGTGCCAGCAGCGTAGGGACACTGAACACTGAAGCTTTCTTT. Amino acid sequence: CASSVGTLNTEAFF. Full variable domain (outside the CDR3, taken from reference TRBV9 and TRBJ1-1): DSGVTQTPKHLITATGQRVTLRCSPRSGDLSVYWYQQSLDQGLQFLIQYYNGEERAKGNILERFSAQQFPDLHSELNLSSLELGDSALYFCASSVGTLNTEAFFGQGTRLTVV.

The chain links TRBV11-1 to TRBJ1-1, with 11 bases aligning to TRBD1. V gave up 5 bases and J gave up 6 bases; unmatched junction bases: 2. The CDR3 is 13 amino acids. Germline values: CDR1 SGHAT, CDR2 FQDESV (reference sequence). In DNA form, the CDR3 reads TGTGCCAGCAGCCTGGGACAGGGGGCTGAAGCTTTCTTT. Translated, it gives CASSLGQGAEAFF.

V gene TRBV11-2 combines with J gene TRBJ2-1; weak D call: TRBD1 (6 bases). Germline CDR1 SGHAT, CDR2 FQNNGV. The CDR3 loop spans 15 amino acids. The ends were cut back, 1 base at V and 6 bases at J, with 13 bases in the middle. CDR3 DNA sequence: TGTGCCAGCAGCTTAGGTTTGGCCAGGGGCAATGAGCAGTTCTTC. Encoded protein: CASSLGLARGNEQFF.

The rearrangement uses TRBV11-1 and TRBJ1-4, with TRBD1 as a possible D gene (6 bases). CDR3 length equals 15 residues. Per germline, CDR1 SGHAT and CDR2 FQDESV (reference sequence). V lost 4 bases and J lost 8, with 17 bases in between. Here the CDR3 reads CASSSTGLVREKLFF. In DNA form, the CDR3 reads TGTGCCAGCAGCTCTACAGGGCTTGTAAGAGAAAAACTGTTTTTT. Filled out from reference TRBV11-1 and TRBJ1-4, the complete variable domain reads EAEVAQSPRYKITEKSQAVAFWCDPISGHATLYWYRQILGQGPELLVQFQDESVVDDSQLPKDRFSAERLKGVDSTLKIQPAELGDSAMYLCASSSTGLVREKLFFGSGTQLSVL.

J is TRBJ1-4 and V is TRBV5-1, with 10 bases identical to TRBD1. The CDR3 is 19 residues long. Trimming took 0 bases from V and 1 from J; bases not matched to a gene: 9. CDR1 is SGHRS, CDR2 YFSETQ, per germline. The CDR3 loop is CASSLGLRQGARTNEKLFF. The CDR3 coding sequence is TGCGCCAGCAGCTTGGGGCTCCGACAGGGGGCTCGAACTAATGAAAAACTGTTTTTT.

The rearrangement links TRBV5-6 to TRBJ1-5; D gene unclear. Germline assignment: CDR1 SGHDT and CDR2 YYEEEE. V was pared by 0 bases and J by 7 bases, with 8 bases between. The CDR3 sequence is 13 residues long. The CDR3 region is CASSLEPDQPQHF. The CDR3 DNA reads as TGTGCCAGCAGCTTGGAGCCCGACCAGCCCCAGCATTTT.

The V call is TRBV11-3, the J call TRBJ2-3, with 14 bases that match TRBD2. The CDR3 consists of 16 residues. Trimming cost V 5 bases and J 6 bases; bases outside gene matches: 7. Per the germline V gene, CDR1 is SGHNT and CDR2 is YENEEA. CDR3 residues: CASSQGLAGATDTQYF. The CDR3 coding sequence is TGTGCCAGCAGCCAGGGACTAGCGGGAGCTACCGATACGCAGTATTTT.

V usage is TRBV11-2 and J usage is TRBJ1-1, with D maybe TRBD1 (6 bases). Trimming removed 1 base at V and 10 bases at J, with 10 bases between. The CDR3 covers 12 residues. CDR1 and CDR2 from the germline V gene are SGHAT and FQNNGV. The CDR3 region has the DNA TGTGCCAGCAGCTTAGCCTTACAGGGAGCTTTCTTT. It yields the protein CASSLALQGAFF.

The chain is built from TRBV6-1 and TRBJ1-1; D is ambiguous. CDR1 and CDR2 from the germline V gene are MNHNS and SASEGT. This CDR3 contains 14 residues. V was cut by 2 bases and J by 3 bases, with 10 bases left in between. The CDR3 here is CASSETAWDTEAFF. The CDR3 DNA reads as TGTGCCAGCAGTGAAACCGCCTGGGACACTGAAGCTTTCTTT.

V and J are TRBV7-6 and TRBJ1-1; TRBD1 matches 8 bases. The CDR3 extends over 14 amino acids. Germline trimming cut 2 bases from V and 5 bases from J; bases unmatched to any gene: 4. From germline, CDR1 is SGHVS and CDR2 FNYEAQ. The CDR3 DNA sequence: TGTGCCAGCAGCTTAAACAGACAGGGGACTGAAGCTTTCTTT. Protein sequence: CASSLNRQGTEAFF.

The rearrangement uses TRBV10-3 and TRBJ1-2, with D hard to call. In germline, CDR1 is ENHRY, CDR2 SYGVKD. The CDR3 has 11 residues. Trimming cost V 0 bases and J 7 bases, with 3 bases left between them. This chain's CDR3 is CAISESVGYTF. DNA of the CDR3: TGTGCCATCAGTGAGTCGGTTGGCTACACCTTC.

This rearrangement joins TRBV11-3 to TRBJ1-5; a weak D match, TRBD1 (5 bases). This CDR3 region has 16 residues. Trimming shortened V by 5 bases and J by 0 bases, and 14 bases separated the two germline ends. CDR1 and CDR2 from the germline V gene are SGHNT and YENEEA. CDR3 amino acids: CASSPRDPYSNQPQHF. The CDR3 DNA is TGTGCCAGCAGCCCGAGGGACCCATATAGCAATCAGCCCCAGCATTTT.

This chain uses TRBV25-1 with TRBJ1-2; D is possibly TRBD1 (5 bases). V lost 4 bases, J lost 8 bases, and 11 bases lay in between. This CDR3 comprises 12 residues. From germline, CDR1 is MGHDK and CDR2 SYGVNS. The chain's CDR3 is CASSAGGEGYTF. In DNA, the CDR3 is TGTGCCAGCAGTGCGGGAGGGGAAGGCTACACCTTC.

This clone occurred a few times. This sequence joins TRBV2 and TRBJ2-3; a possible D gene is TRBD2 (6 bases). This CDR3 has 14 residues. V lost 8 bases to trimming and J lost 2 bases, with 14 bases between them. Germline assignment: CDR1 SNHLY and CDR2 FYNNEI. DNA of the CDR3: TGTGCCAGCGGGTTCGCGGGACCCACAGATACGCAGTATTTT. Its protein is CASGFAGPTDTQYF.

V usage is TRBV23-1 and J usage is TRBJ1-1; D gene uncertain. TRBV23-1 is reported as an ORF; its role is uncertain. V shed 0 bases and J shed 4 bases, with 12 bases lying between them. The CDR3 consists of 15 residues. The CDR3 DNA sequence: TGCGCCAGCAGTCAATCGGTTCGGTTGACCACTGAAGCTTTCTTT. As protein: CASSQSVRLTTEAFF.

The chain is built from TRBV5-1 and TRBJ2-1, with D unclear. The CDR3 extends over 11 amino acids. Germline values: CDR1 SGHRS, CDR2 YFSETQ. V lost 5 bases, J lost 3 bases, and 3 bases lay in between. This chain's CDR3 is CASSYYNEQFF. Written as DNA, the CDR3 is TGCGCCAGCAGTTACTACAATGAGCAGTTCTTC.

With regard to this clone: A junction boundary mismatches the germline segment, possibly from a read error. The chain employs TRBV6-5 and TRBJ1-1, with D hard to call. The CDR3 extends over 11 amino acids. Germline V lookup: CDR1 MNHEY, CDR2 SVGAGI. CDR3 amino acids: CATEMNTEAFF. As DNA, the CDR3 is TGCGCCACCGAGATGAACACTGAAGCTTTCTTT.